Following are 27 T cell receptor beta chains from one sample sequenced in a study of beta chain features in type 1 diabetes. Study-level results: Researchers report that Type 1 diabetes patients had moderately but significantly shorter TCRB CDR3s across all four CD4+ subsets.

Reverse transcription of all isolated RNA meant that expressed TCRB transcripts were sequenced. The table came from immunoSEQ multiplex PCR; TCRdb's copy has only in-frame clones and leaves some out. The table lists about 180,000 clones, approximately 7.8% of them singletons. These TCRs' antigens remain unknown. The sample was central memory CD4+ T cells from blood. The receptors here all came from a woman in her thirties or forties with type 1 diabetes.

Written as DNA, the CDR3 is TGTGCCTGCGGATTGGGGAGGACGGTAAACATTCAGTACTTC. Encoded protein: CACGLGRTVNIQYF. The rearrangement links TRBV30 to TRBJ2-4, with D possibly TRBD2 on 6 matching bases. The CDR3 length is 14 residues. CDR1 is GTSNPN and CDR2 is SVGIG in the germline V gene (reference sequence). V was clipped by 6 bases and J by 6 bases, with 18 bases between them.

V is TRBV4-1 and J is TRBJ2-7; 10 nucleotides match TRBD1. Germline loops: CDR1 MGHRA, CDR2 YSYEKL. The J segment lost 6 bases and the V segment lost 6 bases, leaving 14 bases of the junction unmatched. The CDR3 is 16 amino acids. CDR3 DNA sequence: TGCGCCAGCAGTCTAGACCGCCCGGGACAGGGGTTCGAGCAGTACTTC. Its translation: CASSLDRPGQGFEQYF.

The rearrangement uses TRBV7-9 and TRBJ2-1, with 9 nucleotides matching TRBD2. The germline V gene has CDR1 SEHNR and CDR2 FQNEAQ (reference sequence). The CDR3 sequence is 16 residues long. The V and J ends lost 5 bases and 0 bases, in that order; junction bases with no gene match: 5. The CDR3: CASSPPTSGSYNEQFF. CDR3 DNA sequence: TGTGCCAGCAGCCCCCCGACTAGCGGCTCCTACAATGAGCAGTTCTTC.

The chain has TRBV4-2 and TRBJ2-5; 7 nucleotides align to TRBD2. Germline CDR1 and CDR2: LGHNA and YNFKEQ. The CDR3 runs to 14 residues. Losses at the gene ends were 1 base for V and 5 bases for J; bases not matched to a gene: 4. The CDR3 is CASSQGLAAETQYF. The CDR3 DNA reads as TGTGCCAGCAGCCAAGGACTAGCAGCTGAGACCCAGTACTTC.

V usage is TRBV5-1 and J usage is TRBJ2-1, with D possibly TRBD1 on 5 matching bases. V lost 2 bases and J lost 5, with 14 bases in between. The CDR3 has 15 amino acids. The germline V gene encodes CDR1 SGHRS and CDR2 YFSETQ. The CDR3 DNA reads TGCGCCAGCAGCTTAAATACAGGCGCTAACAATGAGCAGTTCTTC. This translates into CASSLNTGANNEQFF.

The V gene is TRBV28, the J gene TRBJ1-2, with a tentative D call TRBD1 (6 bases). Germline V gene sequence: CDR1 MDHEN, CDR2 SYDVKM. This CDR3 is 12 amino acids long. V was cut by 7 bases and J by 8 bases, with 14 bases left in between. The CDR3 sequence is CASTLTGGGYTF. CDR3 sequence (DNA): TGTGCCAGCACTCTGACGGGGGGCGGCTACACCTTC.

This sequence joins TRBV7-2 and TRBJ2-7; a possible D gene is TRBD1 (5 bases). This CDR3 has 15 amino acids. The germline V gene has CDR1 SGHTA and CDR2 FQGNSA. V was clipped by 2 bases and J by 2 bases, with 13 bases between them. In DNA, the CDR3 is TGTGCCAGCAGCTTACAGGCAGGGCTTACCTACGAGCAGTACTTC. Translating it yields CASSLQAGLTYEQYF.

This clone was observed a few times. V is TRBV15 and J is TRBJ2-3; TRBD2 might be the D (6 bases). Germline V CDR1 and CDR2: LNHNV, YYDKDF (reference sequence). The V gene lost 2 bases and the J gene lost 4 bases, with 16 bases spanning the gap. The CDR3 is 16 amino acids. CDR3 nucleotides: TGTGCCACCAGCAGAACCCCGGGACTGGGACCAGATACGCAGTATTTT. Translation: CATSRTPGLGPDTQYF.

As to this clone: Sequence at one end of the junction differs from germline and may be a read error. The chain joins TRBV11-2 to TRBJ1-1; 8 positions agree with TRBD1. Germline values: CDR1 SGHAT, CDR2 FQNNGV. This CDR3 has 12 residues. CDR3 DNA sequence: TGTGCCAGCAGCTTCACCGGGACAGGATTCGGCTTT. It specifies CASSFTGTGFGF.

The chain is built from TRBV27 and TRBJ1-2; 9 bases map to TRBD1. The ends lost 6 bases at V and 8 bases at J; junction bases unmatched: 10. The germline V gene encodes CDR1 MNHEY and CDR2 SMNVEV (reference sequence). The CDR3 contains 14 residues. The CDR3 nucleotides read TGTGCCAGCAGGAACCTAGGGGACAGGGTAGGCTACACCTTC. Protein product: CASRNLGDRVGYTF.

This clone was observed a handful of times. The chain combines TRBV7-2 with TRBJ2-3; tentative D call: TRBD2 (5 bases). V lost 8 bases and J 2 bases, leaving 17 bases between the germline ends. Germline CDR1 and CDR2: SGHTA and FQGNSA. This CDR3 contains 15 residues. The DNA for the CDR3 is TGTGCCAGCTCGAGAGCGGAGAGGGTCACAGATACGCAGTATTTT. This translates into CASSRAERVTDTQYF.

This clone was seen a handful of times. This chain's CDR3 is CASSPGPAEKLFF. Here the CDR3 DNA reads TGTGCCAGCAGCCCAGGGCCGGCAGAAAAACTGTTTTTT. V usage is TRBV11-2 and J usage is TRBJ1-4; TRBD1 is a possible D gene (5 bases). CDR3 length equals 13 residues. Per germline, CDR1 SGHAT and CDR2 FQNNGV. Trimming shortened V by 5 bases and J by 8 bases, and 12 bases separated the two germline ends.

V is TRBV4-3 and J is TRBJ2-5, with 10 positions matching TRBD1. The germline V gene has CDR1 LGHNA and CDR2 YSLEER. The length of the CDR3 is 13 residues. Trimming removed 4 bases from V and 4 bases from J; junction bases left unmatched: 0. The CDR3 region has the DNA TGCGCCAGCAGCCGGGACAGGGGAGAGACCCAGTACTTC. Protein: CASSRDRGETQYF.

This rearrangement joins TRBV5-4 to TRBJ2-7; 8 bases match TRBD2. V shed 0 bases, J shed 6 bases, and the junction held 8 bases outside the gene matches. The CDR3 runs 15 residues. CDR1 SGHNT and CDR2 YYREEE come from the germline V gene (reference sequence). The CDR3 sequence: CASSLAGGRVSEQYF. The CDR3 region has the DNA TGTGCCAGCAGCTTGGCGGGGGGGCGCGTCAGCGAGCAGTACTTC.

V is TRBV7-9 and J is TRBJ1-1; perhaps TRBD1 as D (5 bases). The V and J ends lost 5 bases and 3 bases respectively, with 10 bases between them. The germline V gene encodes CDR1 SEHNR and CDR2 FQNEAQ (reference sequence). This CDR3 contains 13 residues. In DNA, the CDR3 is TGTGCCAGCAGCCCCGGGACTTACACTGAAGCTTTCTTT. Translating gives CASSPGTYTEAFF.

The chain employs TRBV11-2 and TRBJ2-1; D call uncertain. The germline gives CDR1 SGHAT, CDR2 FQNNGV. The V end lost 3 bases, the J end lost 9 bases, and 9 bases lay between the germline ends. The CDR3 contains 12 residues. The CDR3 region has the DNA TGTGCCAGCAGCTTCTCCGAAGCTGAGCAGTTCTTC. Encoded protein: CASSFSEAEQFF.

The CDR3 spells CASSQGAQGDQPQHF. The CDR3 nucleotides read TGCGCCAGCAGCCAAGGAGCACAGGGAGATCAGCCCCAGCATTTT. The chain links TRBV4-3 to TRBJ1-5, with D possibly matching TRBD1 (6 bases). This CDR3 has 15 residues. Germline CDR1 reads LGHNA; CDR2 reads YSLEER. V lost 1 base and J lost 5, with 12 bases in between.

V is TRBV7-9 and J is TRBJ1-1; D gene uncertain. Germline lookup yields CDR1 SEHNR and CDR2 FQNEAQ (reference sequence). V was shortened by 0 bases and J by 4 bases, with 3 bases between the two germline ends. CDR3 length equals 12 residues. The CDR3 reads CASSLASTEAFF. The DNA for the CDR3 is TGTGCCAGCAGCTTAGCTAGCACTGAAGCTTTCTTT.

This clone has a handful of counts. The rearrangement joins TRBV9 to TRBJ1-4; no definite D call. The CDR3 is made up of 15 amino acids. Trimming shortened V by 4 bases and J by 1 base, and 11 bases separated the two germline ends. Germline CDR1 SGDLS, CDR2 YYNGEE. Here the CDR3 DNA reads TGTGCCAGCAGCTCTAGACTGGGAACTAATGAAAAACTGTTTTTT. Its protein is CASSSRLGTNEKLFF.

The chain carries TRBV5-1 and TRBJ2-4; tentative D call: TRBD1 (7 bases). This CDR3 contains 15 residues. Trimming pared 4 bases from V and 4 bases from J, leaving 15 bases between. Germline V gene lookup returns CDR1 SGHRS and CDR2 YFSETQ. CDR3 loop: CASSSVTGRKNIQYF. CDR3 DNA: TGCGCCAGCAGCAGTGTGACAGGGAGGAAAAACATTCAGTACTTC.

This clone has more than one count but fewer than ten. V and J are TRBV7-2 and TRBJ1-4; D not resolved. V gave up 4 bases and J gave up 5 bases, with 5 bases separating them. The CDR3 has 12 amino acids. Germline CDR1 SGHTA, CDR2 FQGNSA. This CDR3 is CASSSVNEKLFF. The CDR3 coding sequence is TGTGCCAGCAGCTCGGTGAATGAAAAACTGTTTTTT.

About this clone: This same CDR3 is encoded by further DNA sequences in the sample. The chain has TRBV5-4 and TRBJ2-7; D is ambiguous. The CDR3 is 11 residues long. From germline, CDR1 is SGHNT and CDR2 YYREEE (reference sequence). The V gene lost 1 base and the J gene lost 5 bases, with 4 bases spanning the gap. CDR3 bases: TGTGCCAGCAGCTTGTCCAACGAGCAGTACTTC. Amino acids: CASSLSNEQYF.

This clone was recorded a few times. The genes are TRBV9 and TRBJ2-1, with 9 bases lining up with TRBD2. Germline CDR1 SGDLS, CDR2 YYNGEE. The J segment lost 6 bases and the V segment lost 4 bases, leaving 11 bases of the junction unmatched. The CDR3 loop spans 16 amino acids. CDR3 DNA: TGTGCCAGCAGCCCTTCGTTAGCGGGAGAAATCAATGAGCAGTTCTTC. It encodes CASSPSLAGEINEQFF. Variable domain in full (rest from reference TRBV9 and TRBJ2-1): DSGVTQTPKHLITATGQRVTLRCSPRSGDLSVYWYQQSLDQGLQFLIQYYNGEERAKGNILERFSAQQFPDLHSELNLSSLELGDSALYFCASSPSLAGEINEQFFGPGTRLTVL.

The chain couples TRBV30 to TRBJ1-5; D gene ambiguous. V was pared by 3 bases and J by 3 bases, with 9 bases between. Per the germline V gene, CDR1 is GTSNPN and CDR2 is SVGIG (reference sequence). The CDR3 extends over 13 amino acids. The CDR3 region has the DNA TGTGCCTGGAGAAGGAGTCACAATCAGCCCCAGCATTTT. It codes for CAWRRSHNQPQHF. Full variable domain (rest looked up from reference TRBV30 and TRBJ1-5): SQTIHQWPATLVQPVGSPLSLECTVEGTSNPNLYWYRQAAGRGLQLLFYSVGIGQISSEVPQNLSASRPQDRQFILSSKKLLLSDSGFYLCAWRRSHNQPQHFGDGTRLSIL.

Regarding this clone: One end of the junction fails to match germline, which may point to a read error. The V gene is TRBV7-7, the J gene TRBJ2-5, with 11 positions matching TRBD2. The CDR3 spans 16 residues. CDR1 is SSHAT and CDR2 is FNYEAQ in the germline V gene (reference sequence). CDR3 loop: CASSSLAGGPGETQYF. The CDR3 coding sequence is TGTGCTAGCAGCTCCTTAGCGGGGGGGCCGGGGGAGACCCAGTACTTC.

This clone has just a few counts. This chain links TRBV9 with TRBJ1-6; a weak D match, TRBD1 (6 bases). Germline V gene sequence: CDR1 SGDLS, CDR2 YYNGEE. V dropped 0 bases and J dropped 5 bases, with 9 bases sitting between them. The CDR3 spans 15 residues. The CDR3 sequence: CASSVDRADNSPLHF. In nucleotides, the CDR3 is TGTGCCAGCAGCGTAGACAGGGCCGATAATTCACCCCTCCACTTT.

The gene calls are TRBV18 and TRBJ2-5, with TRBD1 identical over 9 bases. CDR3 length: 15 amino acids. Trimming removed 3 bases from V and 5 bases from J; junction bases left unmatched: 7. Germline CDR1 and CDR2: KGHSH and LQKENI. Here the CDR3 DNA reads TGTGCCAGCTCACCCCTTAGGGACAGGGTTGAGACCCAGTACTTC. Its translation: CASSPLRDRVETQYF. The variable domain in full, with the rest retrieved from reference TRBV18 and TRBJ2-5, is NAGVMQNPRHLVRRRGQEARLRCSPMKGHSHVYWYRQLPEEGLKFMVYLQKENIIDESGMPKERFSAEFPKEGPSILRIQQVVRGDSAAYFCASSPLRDRVETQYFGPGTRLLVL.